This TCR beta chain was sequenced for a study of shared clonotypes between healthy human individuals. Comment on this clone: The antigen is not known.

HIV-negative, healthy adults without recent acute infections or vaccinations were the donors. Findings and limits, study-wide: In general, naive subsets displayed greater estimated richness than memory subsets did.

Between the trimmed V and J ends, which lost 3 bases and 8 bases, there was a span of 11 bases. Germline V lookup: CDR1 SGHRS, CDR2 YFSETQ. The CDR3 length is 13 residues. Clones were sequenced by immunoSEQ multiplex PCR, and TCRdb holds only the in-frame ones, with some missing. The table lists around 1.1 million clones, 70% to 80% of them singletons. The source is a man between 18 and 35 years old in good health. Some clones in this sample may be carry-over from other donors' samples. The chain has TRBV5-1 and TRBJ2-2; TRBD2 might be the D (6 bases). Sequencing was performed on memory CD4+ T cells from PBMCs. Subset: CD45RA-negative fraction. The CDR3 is CASSYIREGELFF. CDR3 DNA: TGCGCCAGCAGCTATATTCGGGAGGGGGAGCTGTTTTTT.